This record looks at one T cell receptor (beta chain) sequence and its context. This sample stems from a study of blood T cells in healthy people across ages. A J-beta primer mix and a sample-barcoded 5' primer were used in a second PCR of roughly 6 to 12 cycles. Each CDR3 protein gets one entry after TCRdb re-called the 5' RACE reads with MiXCR. The sample holds almost 800,000 distinct CDR3 sequences, 55% to 70% seen once. V shed 6 bases and J shed 7 bases, with 9 bases lying between them. The CDR3 sequence is 12 residues long. This TCR came from a man in his thirties or forties in good health. The chain joins TRBV12-3 or TRBV12-4 to TRBJ1-4, with no clear D. Sequencing input: blood. CDR3 in DNA: TGTGCCAGCAGGTCAGCCCTTGAAAAACTGTTTTTT. It codes for CASRSALEKLFF.